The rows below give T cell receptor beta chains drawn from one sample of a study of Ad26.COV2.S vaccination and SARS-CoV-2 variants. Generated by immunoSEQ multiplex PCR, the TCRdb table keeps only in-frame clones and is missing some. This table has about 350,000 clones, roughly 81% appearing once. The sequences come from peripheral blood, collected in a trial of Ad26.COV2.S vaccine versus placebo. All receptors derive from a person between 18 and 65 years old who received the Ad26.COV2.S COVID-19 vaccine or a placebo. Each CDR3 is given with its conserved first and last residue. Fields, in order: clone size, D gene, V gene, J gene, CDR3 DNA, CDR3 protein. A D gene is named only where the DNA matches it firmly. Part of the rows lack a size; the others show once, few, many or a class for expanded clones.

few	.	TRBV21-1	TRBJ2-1	TGTGCCAGCAGCCTTCAGGAGTTCTTC	CASSLQEFF
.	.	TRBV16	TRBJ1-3	TGTGCCAGCAGCCAAAGGGTCCGGGACTCTGGAAACACCATATATTTT	CASSQRVRDSGNTIYF
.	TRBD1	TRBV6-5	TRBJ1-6	TGTGCCAGCAGTCAGGGGGCGGTTAATTCACCCCTCCACTTT	CASSQGAVNSPLHF
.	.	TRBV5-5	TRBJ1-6	TGTGCCAGCAGGGATAAGAATTCACCCCTCCACTTT	CASRDKNSPLHF
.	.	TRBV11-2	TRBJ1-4	TGTGCCAGCAGCTCCCCCCGACTAAACGAAAAACTGTTTTTT	CASSSPRLNEKLFF
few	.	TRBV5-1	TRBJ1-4	TGCGCCAGCAGCTATCAGGGTGAAAAACTGTTTTTT	CASSYQGEKLFF
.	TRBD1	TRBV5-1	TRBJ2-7	TGCGCCAGCAGCTTCTCAGGGGGATCCTACGAGCAGTACTTC	CASSFSGGSYEQYF
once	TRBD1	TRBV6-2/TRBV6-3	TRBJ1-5	TGTGCCAGCAGTTACCAGACAGGGATGAGCAATCAGCCCCAGCATTTT	CASSYQTGMSNQPQHF
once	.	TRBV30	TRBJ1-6	TGTGCCTGGAGTGTAAACCGGTTTTCACCCCTCCACTTT	CAWSVNRFSPLHF
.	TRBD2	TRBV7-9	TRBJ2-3	TGTGCCAGCAGCATGAGCGGGGACCCCACAGATACGCAGTATTTT	CASSMSGDPTDTQYF
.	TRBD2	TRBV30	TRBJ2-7	TGTGCCTGGAGTGGGTCGAGGGGGCTAGCGGGGGCCTACGAGCAGTACTTC	CAWSGSRGLAGAYEQYF
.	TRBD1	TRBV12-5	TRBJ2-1	TGTGCTAGTGGTTTGGAGGGACAGGGGATCAATGAGCAGTTCTTC	CASGLEGQGINEQFF
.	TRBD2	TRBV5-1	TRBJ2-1	TGCGCCAGCAGCTTGGGGCTAGCGGGGGCCCCAAACTACAATGAGCAGTTCTTC	CASSLGLAGAPNYNEQFF
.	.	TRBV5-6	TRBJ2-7	TGTGCCAGCAGCTTATTGGGGGCGGGGCAGGGCGTCTACGAGCAGTACTTC	CASSLLGAGQGVYEQYF
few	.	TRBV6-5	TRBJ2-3	TGTGCCAGCCGTAAACCTACAGGGACCCGAGATACGCAGTATTTT	CASRKPTGTRDTQYF
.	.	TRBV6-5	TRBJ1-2	TGTGCCAGCAGAGTTACAGGGAACGATGGCTACACCTTC	CASRVTGNDGYTF
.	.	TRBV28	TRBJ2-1	TGTGCCAGCAGTTTAGGCCGTTCACAGTTCTTC	CASSLGRSQFF
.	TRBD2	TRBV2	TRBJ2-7	TGTGCCAGCATTGGACTAGCGGGAGGCCACGAGCAGTACTTC	CASIGLAGGHEQYF
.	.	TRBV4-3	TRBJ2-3	TGCGCCAGCAGCCAAGTAGGCGGGAGCACAGATACGCAGTATTTT	CASSQVGGSTDTQYF
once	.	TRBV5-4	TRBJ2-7	TGTGCCAGCAGCTTGGGCGGCCTAGCGATCTACGAGCAGTACTTC	CASSLGGLAIYEQYF
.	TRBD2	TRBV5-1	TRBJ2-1	TGCGCCAGCAGCTTGGGACTAGCGGGAGGTTTCTACAATGAGCAGTTCTTC	CASSLGLAGGFYNEQFF
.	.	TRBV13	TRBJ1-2	TGTGCCAGCAGCCAAAAAAACTATGGCTACACCTTC	CASSQKNYGYTF